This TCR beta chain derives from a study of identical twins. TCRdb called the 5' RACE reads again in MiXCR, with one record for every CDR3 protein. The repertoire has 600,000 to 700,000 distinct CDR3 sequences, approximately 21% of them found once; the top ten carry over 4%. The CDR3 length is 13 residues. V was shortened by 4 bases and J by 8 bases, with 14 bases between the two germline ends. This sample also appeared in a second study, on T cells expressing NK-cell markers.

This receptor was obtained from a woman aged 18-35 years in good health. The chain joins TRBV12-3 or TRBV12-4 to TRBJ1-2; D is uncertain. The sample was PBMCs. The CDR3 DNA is TGTGCCAGCAGTTGGGCCCCCACTGGGGGCTACACCTTC. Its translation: CASSWAPTGGYTF.